The 5 T cell receptor beta chains below were found in one sample sequenced in a study of vaccination effects on CD4 cells after COVID-19. These receptors have no known antigen. Some clones are missing from TCRdb's copy, which holds only in-frame ones; the method was immunoSEQ multiplex PCR. The table records more than 25,000 clones, roughly two thirds of them present only once. Pools of viral peptides were used by the ViraFEST assay to expand antigen-specific CD4+ T cells ahead of sequencing. Upon completion of around ten days in culture, CD4+ T cells were isolated. The source was CD4+ T cells from PBMCs cultured with HCoV-229E spike peptides, collected before COVID-19 vaccination. The receptors come from a human donor who received a COVID-19 vaccine.

This clone was seen only a few times. The rearrangement uses TRBV9 and TRBJ1-6; D remains ambiguous. Germline V gives CDR1 SGDLS, CDR2 YYNGEE. The CDR3 contains 13 residues. Trimming took off 0 bases at V and 5 bases at J, with 3 bases between the two ends. DNA of the CDR3: TGTGCCAGCAGCGTAGGACATAATTCACCCCTCCACTTT. Translation: CASSVGHNSPLHF.

The gene calls are TRBV6-5 and TRBJ2-7; 7 bases align to TRBD1. Per the germline V gene, CDR1 is MNHEY and CDR2 is SVGAGI. V lost 0 bases and J lost 0; bases outside the gene matches: 5. The length of the CDR3 is 16 residues. The CDR3 region is CASSYSRWTGSYEQYF. DNA of the CDR3: TGTGCCAGCAGTTACTCGCGTTGGACAGGCTCCTACGAGCAGTACTTC.

The rearrangement joins TRBV2 to TRBJ2-1, with D maybe TRBD2 (6 bases). This CDR3 is built from 15 residues. Germline assignment: CDR1 SNHLY and CDR2 FYNNEI. The V end lost 1 base, the J end lost 4 bases, and 11 bases lay between the germline ends. CDR3 nucleotides: TGTGCCAGCAGTGAAGGGAGGGTAGGGTACAATGAGCAGTTCTTC. It encodes CASSEGRVGYNEQFF.

The rearrangement links TRBV4-2 to TRBJ2-1; either TRBD1 or TRBD2 may supply D (5 bases each). Trimming left V 0 bases short and J 7 bases short, with 13 bases between. The CDR3 totals 15 residues. Germline loops: CDR1 LGHNA, CDR2 YNFKEQ. The CDR3 loop reads CASSQDHGKGNEQFF. Written as DNA, the CDR3 is TGTGCCAGCAGCCAAGATCACGGGAAGGGGAATGAGCAGTTCTTC.

The chain carries TRBV4-3 and TRBJ2-7; a weak D match, TRBD2 (5 bases). V lost 4 bases and J lost 5, with 12 bases in between. The CDR3 spans 13 residues. Germline lookup yields CDR1 LGHNA and CDR2 YSLEER. The CDR3 nucleotides are TGCGCCAGCAGCCCCGGGGTAAGAGACGAGCAGTACTTC. It yields the protein CASSPGVRDEQYF.